What follows are 20 T cell receptor beta chains derived from one specimen sequenced in a study of vaccination and CD4 T cells after COVID-19. The study sequenced cultured CD4+ T cell DNA using the Oncomine TCR Beta short-read assay. TCRdb called the PCR reads again in MiXCR, with one record for every CDR3 protein. The sample records about 23,000 distinct CDR3 sequences, approximately 64% being singletons. Treatment meaning: roughly 10-day PBMC culture with coronavirus spike peptide pools or control peptides (ViraFEST assay). Their antigen targets remain unknown. The sequencing used CD4+ T cells from blood, cultured in vitro, collected after SARS-CoV-2 vaccination. The receptors were sampled from a human donor who received a COVID-19 vaccine.

This clonotype was found a few times. The chain carries TRBV27 and TRBJ2-7; D remains unclear. The CDR3 has 14 residues. The V and J ends lost 3 bases and 2 bases respectively, with 11 bases between them. Germline V gene data show CDR1 as MNHEY and CDR2 as SMNVEV (reference sequence). CDR3: CASSFPGRPYEQYF. In DNA form, the CDR3 reads TGTGCCAGCAGTTTCCCAGGACGGCCCTACGAGCAGTACTTC.

The chain has TRBV7-2 and TRBJ2-3, with TRBD2 matching over 7 bases. This CDR3 is 15 amino acids long. J gave up 4 bases and V 1 base, and 5 bases lay outside the gene matches. Germline loops: CDR1 SGHTA, CDR2 FQGNSA. The DNA of the CDR3 is TGTGCCAGCAGCTTAGACAGCGGGGCTTCAGATACGCAGTATTTT. This translates into CASSLDSGASDTQYF.

This clonotype was seen a handful of times. The chain combines TRBV6-5 with TRBJ1-5; D is undetermined. Germline V gene data show CDR1 as MNHEY and CDR2 as SVGAGI. The CDR3 is 14 amino acids. V was clipped by 0 bases and J by 4 bases, with 7 bases between them. CDR3 region: CASSYSGRNQPQHF. Here the CDR3 DNA reads TGTGCCAGCAGTTACTCTGGCAGAAATCAGCCCCAGCATTTT.

V is TRBV7-9 and J is TRBJ2-3; the D is unclear. Germline assignment: CDR1 SEHNR and CDR2 FQNEAQ (reference sequence). V dropped 3 bases and J dropped 5 bases, with 6 bases sitting between them. The CDR3 runs 12 residues. The CDR3 loop is CASSFLLDTQYF. Written as DNA, the CDR3 is TGTGCCAGCAGCTTCTTGTTAGATACGCAGTATTTT.

The chain employs TRBV5-1 and TRBJ1-1; tentative D call: TRBD1 (6 bases). V lost 3 bases and J lost 3, with 12 bases in between. The CDR3 totals 14 residues. The germline gives CDR1 SGHRS, CDR2 YFSETQ. CDR3 sequence: CASSSRTADTEAFF. CDR3 nucleotide sequence: TGCGCCAGCAGCTCTCGGACAGCCGACACTGAAGCTTTCTTT. Supplemented by reference TRBV5-1 and TRBJ1-1, the full variable domain reads KAGVTQTPRYLIKTRGQQVTLSCSPISGHRSVSWYQQTPGQGLQFLFEYFSETQRNKGNFPGRFSGRQFSNSRSEMNVSTLELGDSALYLCASSSRTADTEAFFGQGTRLTVV.

V gene TRBV28 combines with J gene TRBJ1-2, with a possible D match to TRBD1 (5 bases). CDR3 length equals 14 residues. CDR1 MDHEN and CDR2 SYDVKM come from the germline V gene. The V and J ends lost 3 bases and 4 bases respectively, with 12 bases between them. For the CDR3, the DNA is TGTGCCAGCAGTTTGCACGGGGGAGGCTATGGCTACACCTTC. Protein product: CASSLHGGGYGYTF.

This chain joins TRBV20-1 and TRBJ2-2; 9 nucleotides line up with TRBD1. The length of the CDR3 is 14 residues. Germline V gene data show CDR1 as DFQATT and CDR2 as SNEGSKA (reference sequence). J lost 5 bases, V lost 4 bases, and 5 bases had no gene match. The DNA of the CDR3 is TGCAGTGCTACTAAGACAGGGGGGACCGGGGAGCTGTTTTTT. Its protein is CSATKTGGTGELFF.

The J gene is TRBJ2-7, the V gene TRBV19, with D possibly matching TRBD2 (6 bases). CDR1 and CDR2 from the germline V gene are LNHDA and SQIVND (reference sequence). V dropped 5 bases and J dropped 4 bases, with 15 bases sitting between them. CDR3 length equals 14 residues. CDR3 DNA: TGTGCCAGTAGTGAGGGGAGGCTGGCTTACGAGCAGTACTTC. Residues: CASSEGRLAYEQYF.

The chain has TRBV6-1 and TRBJ1-1; 9 positions agree with TRBD1. V lost 6 bases, J lost 1 base, and 9 bases stayed unmatched. Per the germline V gene, CDR1 is MNHNS and CDR2 is SASEGT. CDR3 length equals 16 residues. The CDR3 nucleotides read TGTGCCAGCAGAATTCAACAGGGGGCTCCGAACACTGAAGCTTTCTTT. As protein: CASRIQQGAPNTEAFF.

This clonotype is a singleton in its sample. CDR3 residues: CASSLFLAQHTDTQYF. The CDR3, as DNA: TGTGCCAGCAGCTTATTCCTAGCACAACACACAGATACGCAGTATTTT. This sequence joins TRBV7-6 and TRBJ2-3, with D tentatively TRBD2 (5 bases). V was pared by 2 bases and J by 2 bases, with 14 bases between. This CDR3 is 16 amino acids long. Germline CDR1 and CDR2: SGHVS and FNYEAQ.

The chain has TRBV10-2 and TRBJ1-2; the D gene is possibly TRBD1 (5 bases). CDR1 and CDR2 from the germline V gene are WSHSY and SAAADI. The CDR3 sequence is 17 residues long. Trimming pared 6 bases from V and 0 bases from J, leaving 20 bases between. CDR3 in DNA: TGCGCCAGCAGGGGCCCCTTGGGGACTGCTTCTAACTATGGCTACACCTTC. It translates to CASRGPLGTASNYGYTF.

The chain carries TRBV24-1 and TRBJ2-3; perhaps TRBD2 as D (6 bases). The CDR3 length is 13 residues. Per the germline V gene, CDR1 is KGHDR and CDR2 is SFDVKD. V lost 9 bases and J lost 6, with 15 bases in between. This chain's CDR3 is CATGRGSWDTQYF. CDR3 DNA sequence: TGTGCCACCGGGCGGGGTAGTTGGGATACGCAGTATTTT.

The J gene is TRBJ2-5, the V gene TRBV27; D is ambiguous. There are 13 residues in the CDR3. V lost 6 bases and J 2 bases, leaving 10 bases between the germline ends. Germline assignment: CDR1 MNHEY and CDR2 SMNVEV (reference sequence). CDR3: CASSYGYQETQYF. CDR3 coding DNA: TGTGCCAGCAGCTACGGCTATCAAGAGACCCAGTACTTC.

This rearrangement joins TRBV2 to TRBJ2-7, with a tentative D call TRBD1 (6 bases). This CDR3 spans 12 amino acids. V dropped 5 bases and J dropped 3 bases, with 8 bases sitting between them. The V gene's germline CDR1 is SNHLY and CDR2 FYNNEI. Written as DNA, the CDR3 is TGTGCCAGCAGTACAGGGTTCTACGAGCAGTACTTC. Its translation is CASSTGFYEQYF.

This clonotype was seen a handful of times. V gene TRBV20-1 combines with J gene TRBJ1-5; D might be TRBD1 (6 bases). This CDR3 spans 14 amino acids. Trimming removed 6 bases at V and 2 bases at J, with 14 bases between. Looked up from germline, CDR1 is DFQATT and CDR2 is SNEGSKA (reference sequence). The CDR3 sequence: CSAARGSGNQPQHF. The CDR3 bases are TGCAGTGCCGCTAGGGGGTCGGGCAATCAGCCCCAGCATTTT.

This clonotype was counted a few times. The chain couples TRBV6-1 to TRBJ1-2; no reliable D call. V lost 5 bases to trimming and J lost 0 bases, with 13 bases between them. Germline CDR1 MNHNS, CDR2 SASEGT. The CDR3 sequence is 15 residues long. CDR3: CASSPDLITNYGYTF. Here the CDR3 DNA reads TGTGCCAGCAGTCCGGACCTAATTACTAACTATGGCTACACCTTC.

The chain combines TRBV20-1 with TRBJ2-5, with 8 bases lining up with TRBD2. The junction had 5 bases not matched to a gene; V was cut back by 3 bases and J by 5 bases. CDR1 is DFQATT and CDR2 is SNEGSKA in the germline V gene (reference sequence). CDR3 length equals 13 residues. The CDR3 bases are TGCAGTGCTAGGCCGGGGGGGCCGGAGACCCAGTACTTC. Its protein product is CSARPGGPETQYF.

V usage is TRBV20-1 and J usage is TRBJ2-3; TRBD1 or TRBD2 may be the D gene (5 bases each). The CDR3 consists of 14 residues. CDR1 DFQATT and CDR2 SNEGSKA come from the germline V gene (reference sequence). Trimming removed 4 bases from V and 2 bases from J, with 13 bases in between. CDR3 in DNA: TGCAGTGCTAACGGGATAGGGGTCACAGATACGCAGTATTTT. This gives the protein CSANGIGVTDTQYF.

The rearrangement joins TRBV19 to TRBJ2-2; the D call may be TRBD1 or TRBD2 (6 bases each). The germline V gene encodes CDR1 LNHDA and CDR2 SQIVND (reference sequence). V was clipped by 6 bases and J by 5 bases, with 13 bases between them. The CDR3 has 14 amino acids. In nucleotides, the CDR3 is TGTGCCAGTAGGTCGGGGGCACGGACCGGGGAGCTGTTTTTT. Translation gives CASRSGARTGELFF.

This clonotype was seen a handful of times. The chain has TRBV6-1 and TRBJ1-5, with D perhaps matching TRBD1 (5 bases). Per the germline V gene, CDR1 is MNHNS and CDR2 is SASEGT. The CDR3 spans 14 residues. V was cut by 8 bases and J by 6 bases, with 17 bases left in between. The CDR3 sequence: CASSLDGGGQPQHF. In DNA, the CDR3 is TGTGCCAGCTCCCTGGACGGGGGTGGTCAGCCCCAGCATTTT.